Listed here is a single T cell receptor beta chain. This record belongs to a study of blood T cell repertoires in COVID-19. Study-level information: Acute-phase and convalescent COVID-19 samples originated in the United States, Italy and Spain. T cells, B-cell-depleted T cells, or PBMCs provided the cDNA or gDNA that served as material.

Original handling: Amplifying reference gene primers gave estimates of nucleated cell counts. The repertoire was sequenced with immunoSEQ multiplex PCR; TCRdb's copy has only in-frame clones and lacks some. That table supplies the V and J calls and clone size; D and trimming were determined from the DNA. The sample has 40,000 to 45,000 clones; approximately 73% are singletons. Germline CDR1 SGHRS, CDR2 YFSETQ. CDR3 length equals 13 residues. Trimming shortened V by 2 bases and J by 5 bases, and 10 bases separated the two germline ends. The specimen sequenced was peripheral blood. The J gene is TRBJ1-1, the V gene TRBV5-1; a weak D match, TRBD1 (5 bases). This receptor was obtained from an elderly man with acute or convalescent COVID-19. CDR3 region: CASSFGSGTEAFF. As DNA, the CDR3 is TGCGCCAGCAGCTTCGGCTCAGGGACTGAAGCTTTCTTT. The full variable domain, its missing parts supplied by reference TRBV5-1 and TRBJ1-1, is KAGVTQTPRYLIKTRGQQVTLSCSPISGHRSVSWYQQTPGQGLQFLFEYFSETQRNKGNFPGRFSGRQFSNSRSEMNVSTLELGDSALYLCASSFGSGTEAFFGQGTRLTVV.